These 32 T cell receptor beta chains were all obtained from the same sample, sequenced in a study of human T cells and chemical hapten exposure. This sample's time point: pre-sensitization, week 0. Treatment defined: therapeutic diphenylcyclopropenone sensitization with weekly scalp DPC. From the RACE reads, TCRdb called clonotypes with MiXCR, one entry per CDR3 protein. The data contain fewer than 300,000 distinct CDR3 sequences, almost 8% of them seen just once; the ten biggest clones take up about 1.1%. The material sequenced was whole blood, taken in connection with sensitization to the hapten diphenylcyclopropenone (DPC). Receptors were obtained from a man younger than 30 with alopecia areata. Some clones in this sample may be carry-over from other donors' samples.

A few counts support this clonotype. The chain has TRBV7-2 and TRBJ1-1; TRBD1 matches at 9 bases. V gave up 3 bases and J gave up 10 bases; unmatched junction bases: 3. CDR1 and CDR2 from the germline V gene are SGHTA and FQGNSA. The CDR3 length is 12 residues. The chain's CDR3 is CASSLPGQGAFF. The CDR3 DNA follows: TGTGCCAGCAGCTTGCCGGGACAGGGAGCTTTCTTT.

This clonotype came up a few times. The chain is built from TRBV12-3 or TRBV12-4 and TRBJ1-6; tentatively, D is TRBD1 (6 bases). Trimming cost V 6 bases and J 12 bases, with 15 bases left between them. This CDR3 contains 13 residues. The CDR3 spells CASRARTAGPLHF. The CDR3 DNA follows: TGTGCCAGCAGGGCCAGGACAGCAGGACCCCTCCACTTT.

The table lists this clonotype with many counts. This chain joins TRBV28 and TRBJ2-1, with D uncertain. The CDR3 is 16 residues long. The V gene's germline CDR1 is MDHEN and CDR2 SYDVKM. Trimming took off 6 bases at V and 4 bases at J, with 19 bases between the two ends. The CDR3 reads CASRIAVARDYNEQFF. CDR3 in DNA: TGTGCCAGCAGAATCGCGGTTGCGAGAGATTACAATGAGCAGTTCTTC.

This clonotype was counted many times. This chain connects TRBV7-2 to TRBJ2-3; D possibly corresponds to TRBD2 (6 bases). In germline, CDR1 is SGHTA, CDR2 FQGNSA. V was pared by 4 bases and J by 2 bases, with 13 bases between. This CDR3 contains 15 residues. The CDR3 loop is CASSSTSWYTDTQYF. The CDR3 nucleotides are TGTGCCAGCAGCTCTACTAGCTGGTACACAGATACGCAGTATTTT.

This clonotype was counted only a few times. The chain recombines TRBV7-9 with TRBJ1-4; D gene ambiguous. V lost 3 bases and J 8 bases, leaving 13 bases between the germline ends. Germline CDR1 SEHNR, CDR2 FQNEAQ (reference sequence). The CDR3 covers 14 residues. CDR3 residues: CASSFDNRWEKLFF. In DNA form, the CDR3 reads TGTGCCAGCAGCTTTGACAATCGTTGGGAAAAACTGTTTTTT.

CDR3 sequence: CASSPAGDAAGTDTQYF. The CDR3 DNA follows: TGTGCCAGCAGTCCGGCCGGGGACGCAGCCGGCACAGATACGCAGTATTTT. The rearrangement uses TRBV6-6 and TRBJ2-3, with D possibly being TRBD1 or TRBD2 (5 bases each). Germline loops: CDR1 MNHNY, CDR2 SVGAGI (reference sequence). V was shortened by 5 bases and J by 1 base, with 19 bases between the two germline ends. The CDR3 runs 17 residues.

This clonotype was detected only a few times. The rearrangement uses TRBV19 and TRBJ2-2; D gene unclear. The CDR3 sequence is 14 residues long. Germline CDR1 reads LNHDA; CDR2 reads SQIVND (reference sequence). V was pared by 0 bases and J by 4 bases, with 6 bases between. The CDR3 region is CASSIDYGTGELFF. DNA for the CDR3: TGTGCCAGTAGTATAGATTACGGCACCGGGGAGCTGTTTTTT.

This clonotype was seen more than once but under ten times. The chain joins TRBV7-2 to TRBJ1-1; 10 bases agree with TRBD1. The CDR3 has 14 amino acids. V was pared by 6 bases and J by 2 bases, with 3 bases of the junction left unmatched. The V gene's germline CDR1 is SGHTA and CDR2 FQGNSA. The CDR3 sequence: CASRTGGVNTEAFF. For the CDR3, the DNA is TGTGCCAGCAGGACAGGGGGCGTCAACACTGAAGCTTTCTTT.

This clonotype has just a few counts. The CDR3 DNA reads TGTGCCAGCAGAAGACAGGGAGCCCAAGAGACCCAGTACTTC. Its protein is CASRRQGAQETQYF. V is TRBV7-2 and J is TRBJ2-5, with 7 bases that match TRBD1. The J segment lost 1 base and the V segment lost 6 bases, leaving 5 bases of the junction unmatched. This CDR3 is built from 14 residues. From germline, CDR1 is SGHTA and CDR2 FQGNSA.

Ten or more counts support this clonotype. The CDR3 DNA follows: TGCGCCAGCAGCCAAGTTGGCGGTACGAACACCGGGGAGCTGTTTTTT. It encodes CASSQVGGTNTGELFF. This rearrangement joins TRBV4-1 to TRBJ2-2; D not resolved. V lost 1 base to trimming and J lost 0 bases, with 9 bases between them. CDR1 and CDR2 from the germline V gene are MGHRA and YSYEKL. The CDR3 loop spans 16 amino acids.

The gene calls are TRBV7-8 and TRBJ2-7; 7 bases align to TRBD2. Germline CDR1 and CDR2: SGHVS and FQNEAQ. Trimming took 5 bases from V and 3 from J; bases not matched to a gene: 7. CDR3 size: 14 residues. The CDR3, as DNA: TGTGCCAGCAGCCCCAAAGCGGGACTCTACGAGCAGTACTTC. This translates into CASSPKAGLYEQYF.

This clonotype was seen a handful of times. This chain uses TRBV6-5 with TRBJ1-2; no clear D. The CDR3 totals 13 residues. Germline V CDR1 and CDR2: MNHEY, SVGAGI. Trimming removed 6 bases at V and 4 bases at J, with 12 bases between. The CDR3 DNA reads TGTGCCAGCAGCGGAGCCCTATTCTATGGCTACACCTTC. Encoded protein: CASSGALFYGYTF.

This sequence joins TRBV20-1 and TRBJ2-3; TRBD2 matches 9 bases. The junction had 8 bases not matched to a gene; V was cut back by 1 base and J by 0 bases. The CDR3 sequence is 17 residues long. The germline V gene encodes CDR1 DFQATT and CDR2 SNEGSKA (reference sequence). The CDR3 loop reads CSARGSGGPTSTDTQYF. In nucleotides, the CDR3 is TGCAGTGCTAGAGGTAGCGGGGGACCAACTAGCACAGATACGCAGTATTTT.

At least ten counts were recorded for this clonotype. This chain uses TRBV5-5 with TRBJ2-5, with TRBD1 matching 7 bases. The CDR3 runs to 13 residues. In germline, CDR1 is SGHKS, CDR2 YYEKEE (reference sequence). Germline trimming cut 4 bases from V and 5 bases from J; bases unmatched to any gene: 5. The chain's CDR3 is CASSDTGVETQYF. CDR3 nucleotide sequence: TGTGCCAGCAGCGATACAGGGGTTGAGACCCAGTACTTC.

This sequence joins TRBV28 and TRBJ1-5, with TRBD1 as a possible D gene (5 bases). V was trimmed by 2 bases and J by 10 bases, leaving 21 bases between them. The CDR3 runs 16 residues. CDR1 MDHEN and CDR2 SYDVKM come from the germline V gene. This chain's CDR3 is CASSLELGREYHPQHF. The CDR3 DNA is TGTGCCAGCAGTTTAGAGTTGGGCAGGGAGTACCATCCCCAGCATTTT.

At least ten counts were recorded for this clonotype. The V and J genes are TRBV5-6 and TRBJ2-5; the D gene is possibly TRBD1 (6 bases). The CDR3 length is 13 residues. Trimming stripped 2 bases from V and 2 bases from J, with 7 bases between. The germline gives CDR1 SGHDT, CDR2 YYEEEE. The CDR3 nucleotides read TGTGCCAGCAGCTTAGACAGGCAAGAGACCCAGTACTTC. This codes for CASSLDRQETQYF.

The chain has TRBV4-1 and TRBJ2-2; no clear D. V was shortened by 1 base and J by 4 bases, with 4 bases between the two germline ends. CDR3 length: 13 residues. Germline V gives CDR1 MGHRA, CDR2 YSYEKL. CDR3 loop: CASSQVVTGELFF. The CDR3 region has the DNA TGCGCCAGCAGCCAAGTAGTCACCGGGGAGCTGTTTTTT.

This clonotype was observed a handful of times. This chain links TRBV7-8 with TRBJ2-3, with 8 nucleotides matching TRBD2. The CDR3 loop spans 15 amino acids. J gave up 2 bases and V 3 bases, and 4 bases lay outside the gene matches. Germline V lookup: CDR1 SGHVS, CDR2 FQNEAQ. The CDR3 bases are TGTGCCAGCAGCTTGTCGGGGGGGTTCACAGATACGCAGTATTTT. The encoded protein is CASSLSGGFTDTQYF.

J is TRBJ2-5 and V is TRBV12-3 or TRBV12-4, with TRBD1 matching over 7 bases. There are 14 residues in the CDR3. The V gene end was trimmed by 7 bases and the J gene end by 1 base; junction bases not matched to a gene: 6. In nucleotides, the CDR3 is TGTGCCAGCACCCTGACAGGGAGCCAAGAGACCCAGTACTTC. Translating gives CASTLTGSQETQYF.

This clonotype was found a few times. J is TRBJ2-2 and V is TRBV7-9; D ambiguous. The CDR3 extends over 10 amino acids. CDR1 is SEHNR, CDR2 FQNEAQ, per germline (reference sequence). With 8 bases removed from V and 6 bases from J, the gap between germline ends came to 4 bases. The CDR3 DNA reads as TGTGCCAGCCTCGCCGGGGAGCTGTTTTTT. This sequence encodes CASLAGELFF.

This clonotype was seen only a few times. This sequence joins TRBV29-1 and TRBJ1-1; a weak D match, TRBD1 (5 bases). Germline V gene lookup returns CDR1 SQVTM and CDR2 ANQGSEA. There are 13 residues in the CDR3. The V and J ends lost 0 bases and 4 bases respectively, with 9 bases between them. CDR3 sequence (DNA): TGCAGCGTTGAAGAGTGGGGGGGCACTGAAGCTTTCTTT. Residues: CSVEEWGGTEAFF.

This clonotype was seen a handful of times. The rearrangement joins TRBV9 to TRBJ2-2, with TRBD1 identical over 9 bases. This CDR3 is 18 amino acids long. CDR1 is SGDLS and CDR2 is YYNGEE in the germline V gene. V was clipped by 3 bases and J by 0 bases; unmatched bases: 9. The CDR3, as DNA: TGTGCCAGCAGCGAGGGGGCGGGACAGGGATCGAACACCGGGGAGCTGTTTTTT. Translating gives CASSEGAGQGSNTGELFF.

The chain uses TRBV29-1 and TRBJ2-5; TRBD2 agrees at 14 bases. Germline V gene sequence: CDR1 SQVTM, CDR2 ANQGSEA. There are 14 residues in the CDR3. The junction had 5 bases not matched to a gene; V was cut back by 7 bases and J by 4 bases. The CDR3 sequence is CSESGLAGGETQYF. The CDR3, as DNA: TGCAGCGAATCCGGACTAGCGGGAGGAGAGACCCAGTACTTC.

The gene calls are TRBV7-6 and TRBJ2-5; D is possibly TRBD2 (5 bases). Germline CDR1 and CDR2: SGHVS and FNYEAQ. The V and J ends lost 5 bases and 3 bases respectively, with 16 bases between them. The CDR3 is 15 residues long. Here the CDR3 reads CASSQLRSGEETQYF. The CDR3 DNA sequence: TGTGCCAGCAGCCAATTAAGGTCCGGGGAAGAGACCCAGTACTTC.

This clonotype was counted only a few times. The V call is TRBV7-9, the J call TRBJ2-2; the D gene is possibly TRBD2 (7 bases). The CDR3 is 16 residues long. The V gene's germline CDR1 is SEHNR and CDR2 FQNEAQ (reference sequence). Deletions cut 5 bases from V and 1 base from J, with 14 bases between. The CDR3 sequence: CASSPTGRVNTGELFF. Here the CDR3 DNA reads TGTGCCAGCAGCCCTACAGGGAGGGTGAACACCGGGGAGCTGTTTTTT.

This clonotype was counted many times. The V and J genes are TRBV3-1 and TRBJ2-3; no firm D call. The CDR3 extends over 15 amino acids. The V gene's germline CDR1 is LGHDT and CDR2 YNNKEL (reference sequence). Deletions cut 0 bases from V and 0 bases from J, with 7 bases between. The CDR3 spells CASSQDRASTDTQYF. The CDR3 DNA reads TGTGCCAGCAGCCAAGACAGAGCTAGCACAGATACGCAGTATTTT.

V usage is TRBV4-1 and J usage is TRBJ1-1, with D perhaps matching TRBD1 (6 bases). This CDR3 spans 18 amino acids. Germline-derived CDR1 and CDR2 are MGHRA and YSYEKL. V lost 0 bases and J 1 base, leaving 18 bases between the germline ends. Written as DNA, the CDR3 is TGCGCCAGCAGCCAAGATCTTGGCAGGGGCTTGGCGAACACTGAAGCTTTCTTT. Its translation is CASSQDLGRGLANTEAFF.

This rearrangement joins TRBV6-1 to TRBJ1-4; D is unclear. Germline V gives CDR1 MNHNS, CDR2 SASEGT. This CDR3 is 14 amino acids long. V was cut by 2 bases and J by 4 bases, with 8 bases left in between. Here the CDR3 reads CASSENGFNEKLFF. Written as DNA, the CDR3 is TGTGCCAGCAGTGAAAACGGATTTAATGAAAAACTGTTTTTT.

This clonotype has ten or more counts. This chain uses TRBV11-1 with TRBJ1-2, with D unresolved. Germline CDR1 is SGHAT and CDR2 is FQDESV (reference sequence). V lost 5 bases and J lost 0, with 13 bases in between. The CDR3 is 15 amino acids. The CDR3 DNA follows: TGTGCCAGCAGCCGCTCCGGAGTTCCTAACTATGGCTACACCTTC. Translating gives CASSRSGVPNYGYTF.

The chain couples TRBV4-1 to TRBJ1-3; weak D call: TRBD1 (6 bases). Trimming stripped 0 bases from V and 2 bases from J, with 8 bases between. The CDR3 is made up of 15 amino acids. Germline values: CDR1 MGHRA, CDR2 YSYEKL. The CDR3 bases are TGCGCCAGCAGCCAAGATAGGACAGCTGGAAACACCATATATTTT. This translates into CASSQDRTAGNTIYF.

The chain has TRBV24-1 and TRBJ2-3; D could derive from TRBD1 or TRBD2 (5 bases each). Germline CDR1 is KGHDR and CDR2 is SFDVKD. The CDR3 contains 18 residues. The germline V and J ends were trimmed by 3 bases and 1 base, with 19 bases remaining between them. CDR3 nucleotides: TGTGCCACCAGTGATCCCCTCGAGGGCACCAGGGGCACAGATACGCAGTATTTT. Protein: CATSDPLEGTRGTDTQYF.

V usage is TRBV4-3 and J usage is TRBJ2-3; D unresolved. V lost 2 bases and J lost 4, with 7 bases in between. Germline assignment: CDR1 LGHNA and CDR2 YSLEER. The CDR3 length is 13 residues. The chain's CDR3 is CASSQNPADTQYF. DNA of the CDR3: TGCGCCAGCAGCCAAAATCCGGCAGATACGCAGTATTTT.